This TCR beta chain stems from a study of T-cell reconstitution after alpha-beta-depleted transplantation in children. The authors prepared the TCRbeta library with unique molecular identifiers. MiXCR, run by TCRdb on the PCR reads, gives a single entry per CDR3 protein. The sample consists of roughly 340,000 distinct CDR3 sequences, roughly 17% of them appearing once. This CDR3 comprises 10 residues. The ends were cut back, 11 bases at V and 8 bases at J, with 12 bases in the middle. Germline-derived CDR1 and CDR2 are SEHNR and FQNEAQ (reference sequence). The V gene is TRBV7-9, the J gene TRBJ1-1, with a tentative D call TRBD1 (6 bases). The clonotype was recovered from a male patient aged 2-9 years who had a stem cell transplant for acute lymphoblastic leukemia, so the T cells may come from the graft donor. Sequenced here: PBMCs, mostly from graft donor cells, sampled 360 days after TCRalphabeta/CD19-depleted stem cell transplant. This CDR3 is CAGTDREAFF. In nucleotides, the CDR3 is TGTGCCGGCACAGACAGGGAAGCTTTCTTT.